These T cell receptor beta chains were read from a single sample in a study of follicular helper T cells after annual influenza vaccination. Clones were read by immunoSEQ multiplex PCR, and TCRdb kept only the in-frame ones, dropping some. Of 9,500 to 13,000 clones listed, over 75% are singletons. The input for sequencing was CXCR5- memory CD4+ T cells sorted from blood, taken 7 days after influenza vaccination. These receptors all come from an adult who received the influenza vaccine. CDR3s include the opening cysteine and the closing phenylalanine or tryptophan. The D gene is left open where the match is weak. Rows may omit the clone size; those that give it use once, few, many or a size class.

CDR3nt,CDR3aa,j_gene,v_gene,abundance,d_gene
TGTGCCAGCAGCGCAGGGGTCGGGGCCAACGTCCTGACTTTC,CASSAGVGANVLTF,TRBJ2-6,TRBV11-1,.,.
TGTGCCAGCAGTTTACGGCAGGGTCATGAAAAACTGTTTTTT,CASSLRQGHEKLFF,TRBJ1-4,TRBV28,.,.
TGTGCCTGGTCGGGCGGCTATGGCTACACCTTC,CAWSGGYGYTF,TRBJ1-2,TRBV30,.,.
TGTGCCACCAGCAGGGCCGGGACAGGGTCGAACTATGGCTACACCTTC,CATSRAGTGSNYGYTF,TRBJ1-2,TRBV15,.,TRBD1
TGTGCCAGCGGACAGGGCTACGAGCAGTACTTC,CASGQGYEQYF,TRBJ2-7,TRBV6-1,.,TRBD1
TGTGCCAGCTCACCTCGGGACGCATTCACCGGGGAGCTGTTTTTT,CASSPRDAFTGELFF,TRBJ2-2,TRBV18,.,.
TGTGCCAGCTCACCCCCGTCCACGGGCTCGAACTATGGCTACACCTTC,CASSPPSTGSNYGYTF,TRBJ1-2,TRBV18,.,.
TGTGCCAGCAGCCTTCGGACTAGCGGGGGGACCTCCTACGAGCAGTACTTC,CASSLRTSGGTSYEQYF,TRBJ2-7,TRBV7-8,.,TRBD2
TGCAGCGTTGAAGTGGGGGGAGATACGCAGTATTTT,CSVEVGGDTQYF,TRBJ2-3,TRBV29-1,.,.
TGTGCCAGCAGTCCGGGACAGGGGGCTGACACCATATATTTT,CASSPGQGADTIYF,TRBJ1-3,TRBV6-6,.,TRBD1
TGTGCCAGCAGTTACTCCTGGACAGGGACCTACGAGCAGTACTTC,CASSYSWTGTYEQYF,TRBJ2-7,TRBV6-5,.,TRBD1
TGTGCCAGCAGGCCTGACAGGGATGGCAATCAGCCCCAGCATTTT,CASRPDRDGNQPQHF,TRBJ1-5,TRBV28,.,TRBD1
TGTGCCTGGACTAGCGGGAGAACCGGGGAGCTGTTTTTT,CAWTSGRTGELFF,TRBJ2-2,TRBV30,.,TRBD2
TGTGCCAGTAGTATCCATGGGGAGGGCGCCGGGGAGCTGTTTTTT,CASSIHGEGAGELFF,TRBJ2-2,TRBV19,few,TRBD2
TGTGCCTGGAGTGTAGACAGTTACAATGAGCAGTTCTTC,CAWSVDSYNEQFF,TRBJ2-1,TRBV30,.,.
TGTGCCAGCTCGACAGGGGGGACAGATACGCAGTATTTT,CASSTGGTDTQYF,TRBJ2-3,TRBV18,once,TRBD1
TGCGCCAGCAGCCGACAGACGGATAACTATGGCTACACCTTC,CASSRQTDNYGYTF,TRBJ1-2,TRBV4-3,.,.
TGTGCCAGCAGCCCACCACCAAAGGGGATGAATGGCTACACCTTC,CASSPPPKGMNGYTF,TRBJ1-2,TRBV4-2,few,.
TGTGCCAGCTCACCTCAGACAGGGTCGGGCGAGCAGTACTTC,CASSPQTGSGEQYF,TRBJ2-7,TRBV18,.,TRBD1
TGTGCCAGCAGCTGGAGGACTGGAACAGATACGCAGTATTTT,CASSWRTGTDTQYF,TRBJ2-3,TRBV5-4,once,.
TGTGCCAGCAGCAAGACTAGTCGCGGGGGGGGTCGACACACAGATACGCAGTATTTT,CASSKTSRGGGRHTDTQYF,TRBJ2-3,TRBV21-1,.,.
TGTGCCAGCAGTTTAACCGTGACCACTGAAGCTTTCTTT,CASSLTVTTEAFF,TRBJ1-1,TRBV27,.,.